This entry describes one T cell receptor (beta chain). This sample was included in a study of CD8+ T cells in alopecia areata. The CDR3 has 14 amino acids. V gave up 10 bases and J gave up 2 bases, with 14 bases separating them. The germline V gene has CDR1 LGHNA and CDR2 YSLEER. The sequencing template was cDNA reverse transcribed from extracted RNA. The assay was immunoSEQ multiplex PCR, and TCRdb's table has in-frame clones only and misses some. This table has some 180,000 clones, 51% appearing once. Treatment defined: oral pan-JAK inhibitor, 5-10 mg twice daily. The receptor's source is a human donor with alopecia areata. This rearrangement joins TRBV4-3 to TRBJ2-2; D may correspond to TRBD1 or TRBD2 (5 bases each). The sequencing used CD8+ T cells sorted from blood, collected at week 52, from a patient treated with tofacitinib. The CDR3 region has the DNA TGCGCCACGGCCCGGGGCTACAACACCGGGGAGCTGTTTTTT. This translates into CATARGYNTGELFF.